This is a list of T cell receptor beta chains from one sample in a study of cytomegalovirus exposure and HLA in healthy donors. Using immunoSEQ multiplex PCR, the repertoire was profiled, and TCRdb retains in-frame clones only, with some absent. Among 150,000 or so clones listed, roughly 74% were seen once. The sequenced material came from PBMCs. The receptor source for this set is a male donor in good health and CMV-seronegative. Each CDR3 is given with its conserved first and last residue. Fields, in order: D gene, clone size, J gene, V gene, CDR3 DNA, CDR3 protein. The D gene is left open where the match is weak. Clone size is shown for a subset of rows, as once, few, many or a class of expanded clone.

>.|.|TRBJ1-5|TRBV27
TGTGCCAGCAGTTTGCAGGGTAGCAATCAGCCCCAGCATTTT
CASSLQGSNQPQHF
>TRBD2|.|TRBJ2-7|TRBV27
TGTGCCAGCAGTTTCTCCACACTAGCGGGGGCTCTTAGAGAGCAGTACTTC
CASSFSTLAGALREQYF
>TRBD1|few|TRBJ1-2|TRBV28
TGTGCCAGCAGTCTCGGGGGACAGGGATCCTATGGCTACACCTTC
CASSLGGQGSYGYTF
>TRBD1|.|TRBJ1-6|TRBV10-3
TGTGCCATCAACGGACAGGGCAATTCACCCCTCCACTTT
CAINGQGNSPLHF
>TRBD1|.|TRBJ1-5|TRBV7-9
TGTGCCAGCAGCTTAGCCGGGACAGGGCGGCAGCCCCAGCATTTT
CASSLAGTGRQPQHF
>.|once|TRBJ2-7|TRBV21-1
TGTGCCAGAATCACCAATCGGGACAGGGGCATCTCCTACGAGCAGTACTTC
CARITNRDRGISYEQYF
>.|.|TRBJ2-6|TRBV7-9
TGTGCCAGCAGCTTATATTCAGGGGCTGGGGCCAACGTCCTGACTTTC
CASSLYSGAGANVLTF
>.|.|TRBJ1-1|TRBV2
TGTGCCAGCAGACCCACCGGGGTAAGGACTGAAGCTTTCTTT
CASRPTGVRTEAFF
>TRBD1|.|TRBJ1-1|TRBV6-1
TGTGCCAGCAGCGACAGGGGGATAAGTGAAGCTTTCTTT
CASSDRGISEAFF
>TRBD1|.|TRBJ2-7|TRBV12-5
TGTGCTAGTGGTTTGGCGACAGGGGGCTCCTACGAGCAGTACTTC
CASGLATGGSYEQYF
>.|.|TRBJ1-3|TRBV10-3
TGTGCCATCAGGGGGGAGGGTCTCTCTGGAAACACCATATATTTT
CAIRGEGLSGNTIYF
>TRBD1|.|TRBJ1-5|TRBV19
TGTGCCAGTAGTATTTCGGGACAGGGGGCTCAGCCCCAGCATTTT
CASSISGQGAQPQHF
>.|few|TRBJ2-1|TRBV28
TGTGCCACCATAGGGGCCAATGAGCAGTTCTTC
CATIGANEQFF
>.|few|TRBJ2-7|TRBV7-2
TGTGCCAGCAGCTTAGACGGCTGGGAGACCTCCTACGAGCAGTACTTC
CASSLDGWETSYEQYF
>TRBD1|once|TRBJ1-6|TRBV30
TGTGCCTGGAGAAAAGGACAGGGGGATAATTCACCCCTCCACTTT
CAWRKGQGDNSPLHF
>TRBD2|.|TRBJ2-3|TRBV28
TGTGCCAGCAGTATAGCGGGAGGGCCGGATACGCAGTATTTT
CASSIAGGPDTQYF
>TRBD2|.|TRBJ2-2|TRBV6-5
TGTGCCAGCTTCGGTTCGCGGGAGTTTTCCGGGGAGCTGTTTTTT
CASFGSREFSGELFF
>TRBD1|.|TRBJ2-7|TRBV7-9
TGTGCCAGCAGCCACGGACAGGGGGGCTACGAGCAGTACTTC
CASSHGQGGYEQYF
>TRBD1|.|TRBJ1-1|TRBV30
TGTGCCTGGAATGGCAGGGGGCGAATTGACACTGAAGCTTTCTTT
CAWNGRGRIDTEAFF
>TRBD1|.|TRBJ2-4|TRBV6-5
TGTGCCAGCAGTGAAGGGGGCCAGGGGTACTTC
CASSEGGQGYF
>TRBD1|.|TRBJ1-2|TRBV4-2
TGTGCCAGCAGCCAAGGCCGGACAGGGGGAAGCGGCTACACCTTC
CASSQGRTGGSGYTF
>.|.|TRBJ2-5|TRBV28
TGTGCCAGCAGTTCTGTTATAGACAGATTCCAAGAGACCCAGTACTTC
CASSSVIDRFQETQYF
>.|once|TRBJ2-7|TRBV7-4
TGTGCCAGCAGCCTTTCGGGGTTGTACGAGCAGTACTTC
CASSLSGLYEQYF
>TRBD2|.|TRBJ2-7|TRBV6-1
TGTGCCAGCAGTGAAAATGGGGGGGGGTATGACTACGAGCAGTACTTC
CASSENGGGYDYEQYF
>TRBD1|.|TRBJ1-2|TRBV28
TGTGCCAGCAGTATCCCCGGGACAGGAAACTATGGCTACACCTTC
CASSIPGTGNYGYTF
>.|few|TRBJ1-2|TRBV5-5
TGTGCCAGCAGCTTGGACGGACTCTATGGCTACACCTTC
CASSLDGLYGYTF
>.|.|TRBJ2-7|TRBV5-6
TGTGCCAGCAGCTTTCCAGGGGACTACGAGCAGTACTTC
CASSFPGDYEQYF
>TRBD2|few|TRBJ2-5|TRBV10-3
TGTGCCATCAGTGAGTCGACTAGCGGGGTCGTCGGAGAGACCCAGTACTTC
CAISESTSGVVGETQYF
>TRBD2|.|TRBJ2-7|TRBV28
TGTGCCAGCAGTTCTTACGGGGGGGGTTCAATCTACGAGCAGTACTTC
CASSSYGGGSIYEQYF
>TRBD1|.|TRBJ1-1|TRBV6-1
TGTGCCAGCAGTGAAACTCTTGAGGGGGCGCGCACTGAAGCTTTCTTT
CASSETLEGARTEAFF